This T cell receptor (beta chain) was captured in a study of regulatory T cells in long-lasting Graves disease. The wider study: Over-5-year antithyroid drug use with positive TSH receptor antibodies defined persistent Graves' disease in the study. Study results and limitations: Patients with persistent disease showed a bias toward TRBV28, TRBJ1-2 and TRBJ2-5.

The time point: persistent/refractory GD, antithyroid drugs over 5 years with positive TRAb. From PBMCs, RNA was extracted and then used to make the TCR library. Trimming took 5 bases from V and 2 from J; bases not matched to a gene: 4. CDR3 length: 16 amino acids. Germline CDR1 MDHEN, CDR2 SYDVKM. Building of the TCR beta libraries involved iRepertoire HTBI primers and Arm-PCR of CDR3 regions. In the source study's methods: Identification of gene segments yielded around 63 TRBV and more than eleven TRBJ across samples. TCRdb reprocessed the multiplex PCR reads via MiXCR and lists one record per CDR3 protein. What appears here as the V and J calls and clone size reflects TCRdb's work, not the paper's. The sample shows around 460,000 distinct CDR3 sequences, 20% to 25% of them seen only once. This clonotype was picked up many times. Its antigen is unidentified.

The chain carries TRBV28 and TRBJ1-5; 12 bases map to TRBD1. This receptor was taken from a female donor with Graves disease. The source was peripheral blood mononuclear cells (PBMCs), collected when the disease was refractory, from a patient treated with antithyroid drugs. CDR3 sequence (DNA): TGTGCCAGCAGTGCCGGGACAGGGGGCGGCAATCAGCCCCAGCATTTT. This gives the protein CASSAGTGGGNQPQHF.